Following are 3 T cell receptor delta chains from one sample sequenced in a study of gamma-delta chains in newborns, infants, children. TCRdb re-called the reads using CATT. The sample has 7,000 or so delta-chain clones, 0.65% to 0.8% seen once. What was sequenced was blood. The receptor set was obtained from a child who was a newborn, infant or young child, either healthy, febrile or measles-vaccinated (not recorded which).

This clone came up a few times. A far larger clone is one base from this, pointing to a likely read error. Different DNA sequences within this sample yield the same CDR3. The chain links TRDV2 to TRDJ2; 13 nucleotides agree with TRDD3. V trimming: 3 bases; J trimming: 8 bases; junction bases outside the gene matches: 2. Germline V CDR1 and CDR2: GEAIGNYY, EKD. The CDR3 extends over 14 amino acids. CDR3 amino acids: CACDVLGDTAQLFF. The DNA of the CDR3 is TGTGCCTGTGACGTACTGGGGGATACGGCACAACTCTTCTTT.

A note on this clone: A much bigger clone sits one base away, suggesting this may be a read error. Other DNA variants within this sample encode the same CDR3. The chain has TRDV1 and TRDJ2, with D uncertain. Germline CDR1 and CDR2: TSWWSYY and QGS. V lost 1 base and J lost 8, with 8 bases in between. The CDR3 runs 13 residues. CDR3 residues: CALGEPPGAQLFF. The CDR3 DNA reads TGTGCTCTTGGGGAACCCCCGGGTGCACAACTCTTCTTT.

This clone counts as medium-sized. In the same sample, other DNA sequences code for this CDR3. The gene calls are TRDV2 and TRDJ3; 11 bases match TRDD3. The junction had 6 bases not matched to a gene; V was cut back by 4 bases and J by 2 bases. This CDR3 comprises 18 residues. Germline loops: CDR1 GEAIGNYY, CDR2 EKD. CDR3 bases: TGTGCCTGTGAACCCGTACTGGGGGATACCTGGGACACCCGACAGATGTTTTTC. This encodes CACEPVLGDTWDTRQMFF.